This T cell receptor (beta chain) was recorded in a study of T cells in Graves' hyperthyroidism and ophthalmopathy. At the level of the study: It was at initial diagnosis, before any treatment, that peripheral blood was collected.

Over 18 months, lack of ophthalmopathy progression marked Graves' hyperthyroidism as stable. Diagnoses were made from clinical symptoms, serum measures (thyroxine and TRAb), thyroid ultrasound and orbital computed tomography. The germline V and J ends were trimmed by 0 bases and 5 bases, with 17 bases remaining between them. Germline-derived CDR1 and CDR2 are DFQATT and SNEGSKA (reference sequence). The CDR3 is made up of 15 amino acids. This clonotype occurred many times. Regions amplified from RNA transcripts were the TCR beta CDR3 regions. HTBI primers drove first-round RT-PCR of the TCR CDR3. TCRdb fed the multiplex PCR reads into MiXCR, producing one record per CDR3 protein. The sample lists hundreds of thousands of distinct CDR3 sequences, 14% occurring once.

Sequencing was done on a sample of blood. The chain combines TRBV20-1 with TRBJ2-7; D is possibly TRBD2 (6 bases). This receptor was obtained from a woman between 18 and 29 years old with Graves' hyperthyroidism. The CDR3 region has the DNA TGCAGTGCTAGAGAACTAGCCCTGGAGGTGGACGAGCAGTACTTC. This codes for CSARELALEVDEQYF.